This note documents a single T cell receptor beta chain sequence. Antigen unknown. Repertoires were generated with immunoSEQ multiplex PCR, while TCRdb's copy carries only in-frame clones and drops some. The data show about 140,000 clones, approximately 80% seen once. Trimming left V 2 bases short and J 9 bases short, with 11 bases between. The germline CDR1 and CDR2 sequences are MNHEY and SVGAGI. The CDR3 spans 13 residues. These data are taken from a study of cytomegalovirus exposure and HLA in healthy donors. Findings and limits, study-wide: The authors confirmed in vitro that a few CMV-associated chains were specific for CMV antigens. First-cohort TCR clusters tended to co-occur in the approximately 110 validation repertoires, a later analysis found.

This chain links TRBV6-5 with TRBJ2-1, with D unresolved. The sample consisted of PBMCs. The clonotype originates from a man aged 25-45 years in good health and CMV-seropositive. The CDR3 DNA reads TGTGCCAGCAGTTACGCCCTTTCGGGTGAGCAGTTCTTC. It yields the protein CASSYALSGEQFF.